The clone carrying this T cell receptor beta chain was detected a few times. Its antigen is still unknown. The CDR3 runs 15 residues. Germline V gene lookup returns CDR1 SGHVS and CDR2 FNYEAQ. Trimming left V 5 bases short and J 0 bases short, with 8 bases between. These data come from a study of T cells in Graves' hyperthyroidism and ophthalmopathy. Findings and caveats of the study: Stable hyperthyroidism was separated from ophthalmopathy by a model based on 13 V-J features. Blood also held most thyroid clonotypes expanded beyond 0.001.

More than 8 ml fresh peripheral blood yielded the PBMCs. The source material, RNA transcripts, was used to amplify TCR beta CDR3 regions. An initial round of RT-PCR targeting the TCR CDR3 relied on the HTBI primer set. TCRdb re-derived calls from the multiplex PCR reads in MiXCR, one entry per CDR3 protein. Found here are roughly 420,000 distinct CDR3 sequences, around 16% of them singletons; the top ten hold over 7.5%. Input material: blood. The chain links TRBV7-6 to TRBJ2-6; D remains ambiguous. The TCR sequence derives from a woman between 18 and 29 years old with Graves' hyperthyroidism. CDR3 in amino acids: CASSPASSGANVLTF. The CDR3, as DNA: TGTGCCAGCAGCCCCGCCAGCTCTGGGGCCAACGTCCTGACTTTC.